This TCR beta chain was observed in a study of OX40 agonist ivuxolimab in advanced cancers. Sequenced by immunoSEQ multiplex PCR; TCRdb stores in-frame clones only, minus some. The table lists tens of thousands of clones, roughly 85% of them singletons. Regarding the study as a whole: CD4+ and CD8+ blood T cells expanded clonally by week 6 at 0.1 to 3.0 mg/kg. Patients with a partial response at 0.1-3.0 mg/kg had among the lowest clonal expansion.

A remark on this clone: Its antigen remains unidentified.

The CDR3 covers 16 residues. Unmatched junction bases numbered 6, after V lost 4 bases and J lost 0 bases. Germline V lookup: CDR1 SGDLS, CDR2 YYNGEE. This TCR derives from an adult with an advanced solid tumor such as melanoma, head and neck, liver or kidney cancer. The sequenced sample was CD4+ or CD8+ T cells sorted from blood, obtained in a trial of the OX40 agonist ivuxolimab. The chain combines TRBV9 with TRBJ1-4; 7 bases are a match to TRBD1. CDR3 amino acids: CASSSTGYATNEKLFF. CDR3 in DNA: TGTGCCAGCAGCTCGACAGGGTATGCAACTAATGAAAAACTGTTTTTT. The full variable domain, with the rest looked up from reference TRBV9 and TRBJ1-4, is DSGVTQTPKHLITATGQRVTLRCSPRSGDLSVYWYQQSLDQGLQFLIQYYNGEERAKGNILERFSAQQFPDLHSELNLSSLELGDSALYFCASSSTGYATNEKLFFGSGTQLSVL.